These 11 T cell receptor beta chains came from one sample sequenced in a study of blood T cells in healthy people across ages. Primers used in a second PCR of about 6 to 11 cycles were a sample-barcoded 5' primer and a J-beta primer mix. MiXCR, run by TCRdb on the 5' RACE reads, gives a single entry per CDR3 protein. The data contain about 680,000 distinct CDR3 sequences, approximately 49% of them seen just once; the ten biggest clones take up about a third. Material for sequencing was blood. The receptors here all came from an older woman in good health.

The gene calls are TRBV5-1 and TRBJ1-1; possibly TRBD1 for D (5 bases). The CDR3 loop spans 13 amino acids. CDR1 and CDR2 (germline): SGHRS, YFSETQ. V was clipped by 4 bases and J by 12 bases, with 19 bases between them. CDR3 loop: CASSPEPGGTTFF. As DNA, the CDR3 is TGCGCCAGCAGCCCTGAACCGGGGGGGACGACTTTCTTT.

The CDR3 region is CSASVPDRAVEQYF. CDR3 in DNA: TGCAGTGCCTCTGTGCCGGACAGGGCGGTCGAGCAGTACTTC. This chain uses TRBV20-1 with TRBJ2-5, with 8 bases matching TRBD1. The better agreement between TRBJ2-7 and the DNA end casts doubt on the J call. The CDR3 has 14 residues. Germline CDR1 DFQATT, CDR2 SNEGSKA (reference sequence).

Turning to this clonotype: The junction does not match germline at one end; this may be a read error. The J gene is TRBJ1-2, the V gene TRBV6-1, with D hard to call. The CDR3 sequence is 14 residues long. From germline, CDR1 is MNHNS and CDR2 SASEGT. CDR3 region: CASSPIEPYSGYTF. DNA for the CDR3: TGTGCCAGCAGTCCGATAGAACCCTACTCTGGCTACACTTTC.

CDR3 nucleotides: TGTGCCAGCAGCGGCGGGTTGAAGGCCATGGACGAGCAGTACTTC. It encodes CASSGGLKAMDEQYF. The chain carries TRBV11-3 and TRBJ2-7, with a weak D call TRBD2 (5 bases). This CDR3 has 15 residues. Germline V CDR1 and CDR2: SGHNT, YENEEA. Trimming left V 5 bases short and J 5 bases short, with 19 bases between.

This clonotype was counted at least ten times. V usage is TRBV7-3 and J usage is TRBJ1-2, with TRBD1 matching over 10 bases. The CDR3 length is 14 residues. Germline trimming cut 6 bases from V and 5 bases from J; bases unmatched to any gene: 6. CDR1 is SGHTA and CDR2 is FQGTGA in the germline V gene. The CDR3 DNA reads TGTGCCAGCAGAGCTGGGACAGGGGAGTATGGCTACACCTTC. Encoded protein: CASRAGTGEYGYTF.

This clonotype is a singleton in its sample. The rearrangement links TRBV6-2 or TRBV6-3 to TRBJ2-5, with TRBD2 as a possible D gene (5 bases). This CDR3 contains 16 residues. Germline V gives CDR1 MNHEY, CDR2 SVGEGT. V gave up 0 bases and J gave up 2 bases, with 13 bases separating them. The CDR3 sequence: CASSYSSLGKQETQYF. For the CDR3, the DNA is TGTGCCAGCAGTTACTCCTCCCTCGGGAAGCAAGAGACCCAGTACTTC.

V gene TRBV7-9 combines with J gene TRBJ1-4; a possible D gene is TRBD1 (6 bases). This CDR3 has 15 residues. Germline CDR1 is SEHNR and CDR2 is FQNEAQ (reference sequence). V was trimmed by 5 bases and J by 7 bases, leaving 17 bases between them. This CDR3 reads CASSLRTERSEKLFF. The CDR3 DNA follows: TGTGCCAGCAGCCTAAGGACAGAGCGGTCTGAAAAACTGTTTTTT. Complete variable domain (other parts from reference TRBV7-9 and TRBJ1-4): DTGVSQNPRHKITKRGQNVTFRCDPISEHNRLYWYRQTLGQGPEFLTYFQNEAQLEKSRLLSDRFSAERPKGSFSTLEIQRTEQGDSAMYLCASSLRTERSEKLFFGSGTQLSVL.

The V call is TRBV4-2, the J call TRBJ2-5; tentative D call: TRBD1 (6 bases). The CDR3 spans 14 residues. V lost 5 bases and J 4 bases, leaving 14 bases between the germline ends. Germline V CDR1 and CDR2: LGHNA, YNFKEQ. The CDR3 protein is CASSKTGTPETQYF. In DNA form, the CDR3 reads TGTGCCAGCAGCAAAACCGGGACACCAGAGACCCAGTACTTC.

This clonotype occurred a few times. The CDR3 is CSATSLTIYNEQFF. The CDR3 nucleotides are TGCAGTGCTACTTCTTTGACTATATACAATGAGCAGTTCTTC. V gene TRBV20-1 combines with J gene TRBJ2-1, with D possibly TRBD2 on 5 matching bases. The CDR3 is 14 residues long. Germline-derived CDR1 and CDR2 are DFQATT and SNEGSKA (reference sequence). Trimming took off 4 bases at V and 4 bases at J, with 14 bases between the two ends.

CDR3 sequence reads: CASSVAGQGVYDEQYF. The CDR3 region has the DNA TGTGCCAGCAGCGTAGCCGGACAGGGGGTGTACGATGAGCAGTACTTC. The chain employs TRBV9 and TRBJ2-1; 10 positions agree with TRBD1. Gene TRBJ2-7 matches the end of the DNA better, so the J call may be wrong. The CDR3 spans 16 residues. Germline V CDR1 and CDR2: SGDLS, YYNGEE.

V is TRBV5-4 and J is TRBJ2-6, with D possibly being TRBD1 or TRBD2 (5 bases each). Deletions cut 6 bases from V and 3 bases from J, with 10 bases between. Germline loops: CDR1 SGHNT, CDR2 YYREEE (reference sequence). The CDR3 sequence is 14 residues long. The CDR3 DNA follows: TGTGCCAGCAATGGGGGAAATGGGGCCAACGTCCTGACTTTC. Translating gives CASNGGNGANVLTF. The complete variable domain, with remaining parts taken from reference TRBV5-4 and TRBJ2-6, reads ETGVTQSPTHLIKTRGQQVTLRCSSQSGHNTVSWYQQALGQGPQFIFQYYREEENGRGNFPPRFSGLQFPNYSSELNVNALELDDSALYLCASNGGNGANVLTFGAGSRLTVL.